The sequence of this TCR beta chain was determined in a study of control samples from healthy donors and cancer patients. The assay was immunoSEQ multiplex PCR, and TCRdb's table has in-frame clones only and misses some. The profile shows some 94,000 clones, more than 85% of them singletons. V was shortened by 0 bases and J by 8 bases, with 13 bases between the two germline ends. The CDR3 is made up of 14 amino acids. Germline CDR1 is LGHDT and CDR2 is YNNKEL (reference sequence). The TCR sequence derives from a woman between 50 and 59 years old in good health. V usage is TRBV3-1 (or the pseudogene TRBV3-2) and J usage is TRBJ1-2; the D is unclear. Source material: blood. The CDR3 DNA reads TGTGCCAGCAGCCAAGATTACGGGCCCTGGGGCTACACCTTC. Translating it yields CASSQDYGPWGYTF.